This TCR beta chain is from a study of shared clonotypes between healthy human individuals. Study-level points and caveats: Among non-shared clonotypes, generation probabilities were lower than among those shared by all four donors.

For this clone: As yet, its antigen is unknown. Other DNA sequences in the sample encode the same CDR3.

V lost 0 bases and J lost 10, with 8 bases in between. CDR3 length equals 12 residues. The V gene's germline CDR1 is SGHNT and CDR2 YYREEE (reference sequence). Using immunoSEQ multiplex PCR, the repertoire was profiled, and TCRdb retains in-frame clones only, with some absent. The table has some 1,400,000 clones, around 97% seen once; the top ten hold over 1%. This chain uses TRBV5-4 with TRBJ2-1; D is possibly TRBD2 (6 bases). The sequence derives from a man aged 25 to 45 in good health. The sequenced sample consisted of naive CD4+ T cells sorted from blood. Subset specified: CD45RA+ positively selected. CDR3 DNA: TGTGCCAGCAGCTTGGCTCTAGCGGAGCAGTTCTTC. Translation: CASSLALAEQFF.